This record covers a single T cell receptor (beta chain). This record belongs to a study of OX40 agonist ivuxolimab in advanced cancers. Study summary: One patient with hepatocellular carcinoma and two with cutaneous melanoma, three in all, had partial responses.

The table came from immunoSEQ multiplex PCR; TCRdb's copy has only in-frame clones and leaves some out. The sample holds some 54,000 clones, roughly 86% seen once. The source material was CD4+ or CD8+ T cells sorted from blood, sampled in a trial of the OX40 agonist ivuxolimab. The TCR comes from an adult with an advanced solid tumor such as melanoma, head and neck, liver or kidney cancer.

CDR3 in amino acids: CASSRTGSSGNTIYF. DNA of the CDR3: TGTGCCAGCTCTCGGACAGGCAGCTCTGGAAACACCATATATTTT. The V call is TRBV25-1, the J call TRBJ1-3; TRBD1 aligns across 7 bases. CDR1 and CDR2 (germline): MGHDK, SYGVNS. With 8 bases clipped from V and 0 bases from J, the junction kept 7 bases outside the gene matches. The CDR3 totals 15 residues. The full variable domain, in which reference TRBV25-1 and TRBJ1-3 provide the parts outside the CDR3, is EADIYQTPRYLVIGTGKKITLECSQTMGHDKMYWYQQDPGMELHLIHYSYGVNSTEKGDLSSESTVSRIRTEHFPLTLESARPSHTSQYLCASSRTGSSGNTIYFGEGSWLTVV.